This TCR beta chain was recorded in a study of molecular identifiers for immune sequencing clone quantification. Whole-study findings and limits: Detectable among about a million naive cells, according to reports, was Jurkat TCR RNA spiked in from one cell.

The authors sorted naive CD8 T cells as CD8+CD4-CCR7+CD45RA+. Only one count was recorded for this clonotype. The antigen is undetermined. Its ends do not fully match the called genes, so a read error is possible. The use of previously described methods and listed TCR primers produced the bulk TCR libraries. One entry per CDR3 protein, called by TCRdb with MiXCR from the PCR reads. The sample holds 85,000 to 95,000 distinct CDR3 sequences, around 19% seen once. The TCR was taken from a human donor in good health. Some libraries in this study had Jurkat cell RNA spiked in. The sequenced sample consisted of naive CD8+ T cells from blood, with Jurkat cell RNA spiked in. Subset denoted: FACS-sorted CD8+CD4-CCR7+CD45RA+ naive T cells.

CDR3 bases: TGCGCCAGTAGTCGCGCGGGGAGGGTTCATACGCAGTATTTT. Its translation is CASSRAGRVHTQYF. The chain couples TRBV19 to TRBJ2-3, with 7 bases identical to TRBD2. Germline V CDR1 and CDR2: LNHDA, SQIVND (reference sequence). CDR3 size: 14 residues.